A single sample gave rise to the 3 T cell receptor beta chains below, sequenced in a study of blood T cells in healthy people across ages. Together with a sample-barcoded 5' primer, a J-beta primer mix was included in a second PCR lasting about 6 to 12 cycles. MiXCR, applied by TCRdb to the 5' RACE reads, yields one record per CDR3 protein. Of 650,000 to 700,000 distinct CDR3 sequences detected, about a third appear once; the ten largest clones hold 15%. Sequenced input: blood. The receptors originated from a woman at least 80 years old in good health.

As regards this clonotype: This clone may be a read error of a much larger clone one base away. The chain links TRBV5-5 to TRBJ2-3; D ambiguous. CDR1 and CDR2 from the germline V gene are SGHKS and YYEKEE (reference sequence). This CDR3 comprises 12 residues. V lost 7 bases, J lost 7 bases, and 13 bases lay in between. For the CDR3, the DNA is TGTGCCAGCGGCAACTTGGAGAATACGCAGTATTTT. Translating gives CASGNLENTQYF.

This clonotype was detected many times. The chain couples TRBV29-1 to TRBJ1-1; the match to TRBD1 covers 9 bases. CDR3 length: 14 amino acids. Unmatched junction bases numbered 6, after V lost 1 base and J lost 6 bases. Germline CDR1 reads SQVTM; CDR2 reads ANQGSEA. The CDR3 region is CSVEGTGVGAEAFF. Written as DNA, the CDR3 is TGCAGCGTTGAAGGGACAGGGGTCGGAGCTGAAGCTTTCTTT.

About this clonotype: A much larger clone lies a single base off, so this may be a read error. The V call is TRBV28, the J call TRBJ1-2, with 10 bases aligning to TRBD1. Germline values: CDR1 MDHEN, CDR2 SYDVKM. This CDR3 comprises 16 residues. This chain's CDR3 is CASSRIRTGGNYGHTF. As DNA, the CDR3 is TGTGCCAGCAGCCGAATTCGGACAGGGGGAAACTATGGCCACACCTTC.